This T cell receptor (beta chain) was identified in a study of T cells after yellow fever vaccination (dated by TCRdb to between 2019 and 2020). In terms of the full investigation: The SMART-Seq v4 Ultra Low Input RNA kit was used to prepare libraries from fractions with low cell numbers. To track T-cell clones before and after primary and booster YFV17D yellow fever vaccination, bulk TCR alpha and beta repertoires were sequenced longitudinally. The cohort comprised two healthy male donors, one aged 18 to 29 and one aged 30 to 40 years. Blood was collected at multiple timepoints before and after primary and secondary immunization, and bulk PBMC replicates and cell subsets were isolated.

Of note for this clonotype: Its antigen has not been determined. Base qualities were left out, and no much larger clone turns up one base away.

This sample's treatment or condition label indicates: live attenuated yellow fever vaccine strain. A standard Ficoll-Paque protocol was used to isolate PBMCs from peripheral blood. Dynabeads CD4 and CD8 positive selection kits were used to isolate the CD4 and CD8 T-cell fractions. RNA was extracted with TriZol from bulk PBMCs, CD4 and CD8 fractions, and dextramer-positive and dextramer-negative fractions. The data were produced on an Illumina NovaSeq 6000. Synthesis of TCR cDNA relied on 5'RACE template switching, a step that introduced a universal primer site along with unique molecular identifiers. Priming for cDNA synthesis came from both the TCR alpha and TCR beta constant segments. Two PCR steps were used to amplify libraries, with sample barcodes and sequencing adapters being added in the second step. Sequencing of libraries was performed on Illumina HiSeq 2500 (2x100 bp) or NovaSeq (2x150 bp). Per the authors' processing: MIGEC was used to demultiplex reads and collapse the reads into UMI consensus sequences, and MiXCR was used for V(D)J alignment. Using edgeR on replicate PBMC samples, clonotypes were called vaccine-responding if FDR was below 0.01 and the log2 fold change was above 5 up to day 15. Each bulk clonotype was labeled CD4 or CD8 based on which sequenced repertoire, CD4 or CD8, contained the clonotype at higher abundance. Clones were called with MiXCR by TCRdb after fastp trimmed the public reads at Q25, and only in-frame beta chains were retained. Every CDR3 protein is listed once, alongside the most common genes and DNA of its rows. The V and J calls and clone size come from TCRdb's table, not from the authors' own analysis. The sample table records some 320,000 distinct CDR3 sequences; around 10% of these occur just once. The ten largest clones represent approximately 3.3% of the sample.

Overall study outcomes, separate from this receptor: After the booster, most clones that had expanded after primary vaccination were detected again (around 96% of CD4 and under 90% of CD8), suggesting broad maintenance of memory. Compared with the primary T-cell response, the secondary T-cell response was weaker but faster, peaking on day 5 rather than day 15. Because the study included only a couple of donors, the extent to which the findings can be generalized is limited. Computational filtering was needed because FACS-sorted repertoires could contain abundant contaminating clonotypes from the bulk population. A small fraction of clonotypes appeared in both the CD4 and CD8 compartments, likely as a result of convergent recombination.

The material sequenced was CD4+ T cells sorted from PBMCs, taken 45 days after the yellow fever booster vaccination. The sequence came from a man younger than 35 who received the YFV17D yellow fever vaccine.

This receptor carries the CDR3 CATSDPYTDTQYF. At the DNA level, the sequence is TGTGCCACCAGTGATCCCTACACAGATACGCAGTATTTT. In this chain, TRBV24-1 is recombined with TRBJ2-3; the D gene lacks a confident call. V loses 3 bases, J loses 2 bases, and the germline ends lie 5 bases apart. The germline V gene encodes CDR1 KGHDR and CDR2 SFDVKD. The CDR3 contains 13 residues, cysteine and phenylalanine counted. The sequence is cut down to CDR3 DNA, 39 bases in frame from base 1.